This record concerns one T cell receptor beta chain sequence. This sample is part of a study of T cell changes during pregnancy in multiple sclerosis. Assay used: immunoSEQ multiplex PCR; TCRdb lists only in-frame clones, some missing. The sample has 85,000 to 95,000 clones, 91% seen once. CDR3 length equals 16 residues. Per the germline V gene, CDR1 is ENHRY and CDR2 is SYGVKD. Trimming cost V 2 bases and J 8 bases; bases outside gene matches: 7. This sequence joins TRBV10-3 and TRBJ2-5; 14 bases are shared with TRBD2. The source was peripheral blood, collected after pregnancy. This receptor was obtained from a female donor in good health, enrolled as a control in a pregnancy study. The CDR3 is CAISEPGTSGGPTQYF. The CDR3 DNA sequence: TGTGCCATCAGTGAGCCAGGGACTAGCGGGGGACCCACCCAGTACTTC.